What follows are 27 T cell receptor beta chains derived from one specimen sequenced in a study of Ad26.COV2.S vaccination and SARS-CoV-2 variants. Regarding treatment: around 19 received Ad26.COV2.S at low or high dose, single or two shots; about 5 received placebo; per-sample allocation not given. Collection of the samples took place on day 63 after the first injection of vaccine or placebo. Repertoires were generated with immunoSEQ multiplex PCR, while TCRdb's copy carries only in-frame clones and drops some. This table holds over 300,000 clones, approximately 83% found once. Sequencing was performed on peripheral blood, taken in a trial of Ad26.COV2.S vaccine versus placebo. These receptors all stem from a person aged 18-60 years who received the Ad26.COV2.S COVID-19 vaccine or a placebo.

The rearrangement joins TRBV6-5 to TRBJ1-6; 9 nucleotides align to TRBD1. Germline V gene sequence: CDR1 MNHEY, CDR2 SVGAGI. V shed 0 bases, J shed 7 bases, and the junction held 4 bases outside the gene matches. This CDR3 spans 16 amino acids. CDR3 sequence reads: CASSYSGTGSNSPLHF. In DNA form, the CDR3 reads TGTGCCAGCAGTTACTCTGGGACAGGGAGCAATTCACCCCTCCACTTT.

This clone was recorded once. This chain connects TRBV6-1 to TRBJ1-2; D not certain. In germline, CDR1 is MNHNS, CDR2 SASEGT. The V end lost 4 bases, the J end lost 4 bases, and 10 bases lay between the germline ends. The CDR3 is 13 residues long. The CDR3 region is CASSAGFGYGYTF. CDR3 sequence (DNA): TGTGCCAGCAGTGCGGGGTTTGGCTATGGCTACACCTTC.

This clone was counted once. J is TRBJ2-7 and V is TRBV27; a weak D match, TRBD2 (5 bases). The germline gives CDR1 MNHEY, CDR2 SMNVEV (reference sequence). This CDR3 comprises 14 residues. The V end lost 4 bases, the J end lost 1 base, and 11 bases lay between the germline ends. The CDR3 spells CASSSAGPSYEQYF. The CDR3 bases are TGTGCCAGCAGTTCGGCGGGTCCTTCCTACGAGCAGTACTTC.

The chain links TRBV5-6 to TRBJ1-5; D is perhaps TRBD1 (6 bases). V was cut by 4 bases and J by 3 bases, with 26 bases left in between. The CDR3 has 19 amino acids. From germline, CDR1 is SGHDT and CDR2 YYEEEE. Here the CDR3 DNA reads TGTGCCAGCAGCCTAAGAGGGGGAAGGGGACGGCAATTCAATCAGCCCCAGCATTTT. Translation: CASSLRGGRGRQFNQPQHF.

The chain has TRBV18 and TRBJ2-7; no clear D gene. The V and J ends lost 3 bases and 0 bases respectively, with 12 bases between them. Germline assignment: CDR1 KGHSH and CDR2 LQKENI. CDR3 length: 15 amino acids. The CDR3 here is CASSPTTSRSYEQYF. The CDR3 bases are TGTGCCAGCTCACCCACCACCTCCCGCTCCTACGAGCAGTACTTC.

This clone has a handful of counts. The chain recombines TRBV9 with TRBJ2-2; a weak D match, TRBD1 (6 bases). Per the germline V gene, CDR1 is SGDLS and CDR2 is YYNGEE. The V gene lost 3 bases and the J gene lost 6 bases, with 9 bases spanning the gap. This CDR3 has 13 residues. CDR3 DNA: TGTGCCAGCAGCGCCCAGGGGCCCGGGGAGCTGTTTTTT. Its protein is CASSAQGPGELFF. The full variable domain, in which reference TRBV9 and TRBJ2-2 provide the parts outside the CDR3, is DSGVTQTPKHLITATGQRVTLRCSPRSGDLSVYWYQQSLDQGLQFLIQYYNGEERAKGNILERFSAQQFPDLHSELNLSSLELGDSALYFCASSAQGPGELFFGEGSRLTVL.

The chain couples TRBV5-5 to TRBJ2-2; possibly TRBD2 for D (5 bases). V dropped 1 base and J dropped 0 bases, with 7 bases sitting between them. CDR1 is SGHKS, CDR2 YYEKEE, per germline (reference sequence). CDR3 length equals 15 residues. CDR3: CASSLLEANTGELFF. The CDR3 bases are TGTGCCAGCAGCTTGTTGGAGGCGAACACCGGGGAGCTGTTTTTT. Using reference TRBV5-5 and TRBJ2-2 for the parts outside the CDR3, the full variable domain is DAGVTQSPTHLIKTRGQQVTLRCSPISGHKSVSWYQQVLGQGPQFIFQYYEKEERGRGNFPDRFSARQFPNYSSELNVNALLLGDSALYLCASSLLEANTGELFFGEGSRLTVL.

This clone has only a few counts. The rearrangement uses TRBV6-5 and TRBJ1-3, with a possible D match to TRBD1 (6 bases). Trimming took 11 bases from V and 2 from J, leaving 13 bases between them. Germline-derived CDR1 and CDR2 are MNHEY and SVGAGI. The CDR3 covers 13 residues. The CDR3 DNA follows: TGTGCCGGAGAGGGGGGGACTGGAAACACCATATATTTT. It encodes CAGEGGTGNTIYF.

The DNA of the CDR3 is TGTGCCAGCAGCTCCCGGGACAGTCTGAGAAATACGCAGTATTTT. Translated: CASSSRDSLRNTQYF. The rearrangement uses TRBV5-4 and TRBJ2-3, with 7 nucleotides matching TRBD1. The CDR3 runs 15 residues. CDR1 and CDR2 (germline): SGHNT, YYREEE (reference sequence). Trimming cost V 3 bases and J 7 bases; bases outside gene matches: 11.

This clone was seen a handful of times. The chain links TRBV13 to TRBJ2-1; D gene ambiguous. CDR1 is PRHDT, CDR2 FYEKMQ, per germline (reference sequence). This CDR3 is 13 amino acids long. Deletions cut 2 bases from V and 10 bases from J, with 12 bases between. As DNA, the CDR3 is TGTGCCAGCAGCTTAAGTCCCGCAAACGAGCAGTTCTTC. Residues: CASSLSPANEQFF.

The CDR3 protein is CASSIGTSGIYEQFF. The CDR3 coding sequence is TGTGCCAGTAGTATCGGGACTAGCGGGATTTATGAGCAGTTCTTC. The rearrangement uses TRBV19 and TRBJ2-1, with 13 nucleotides matching TRBD2. J lost 8 bases, V lost 3 bases, and 4 bases had no gene match. Germline CDR1 and CDR2: LNHDA and SQIVND (reference sequence). This CDR3 has 15 residues. The complete variable domain, with remaining parts taken from reference TRBV19 and TRBJ2-1, reads DGGITQSPKYLFRKEGQNVTLSCEQNLNHDAMYWYRQDPGQGLRLIYYSQIVNDFQKGDIAEGYSVSREKKESFPLTVTSAQKNPTAFYLCASSIGTSGIYEQFFGPGTRLTVL.

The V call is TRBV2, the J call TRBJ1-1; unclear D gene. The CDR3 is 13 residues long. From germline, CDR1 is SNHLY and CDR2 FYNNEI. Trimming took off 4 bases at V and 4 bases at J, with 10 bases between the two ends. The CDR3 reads CASSAEGGTEAFF. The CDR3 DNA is TGTGCCAGCAGTGCGGAGGGAGGCACTGAAGCTTTCTTT.

The CDR3 DNA sequence: TGTGCCAGCTCACCCGGACACGCATCGGGCAGCAATCAGCCCCAGCATTTT. This encodes CASSPGHASGSNQPQHF. V and J are TRBV18 and TRBJ1-5, with D tentatively TRBD1 (5 bases). Trimming took 3 bases from V and 1 from J, leaving 16 bases between them. From germline, CDR1 is KGHSH and CDR2 LQKENI. This CDR3 comprises 17 residues.

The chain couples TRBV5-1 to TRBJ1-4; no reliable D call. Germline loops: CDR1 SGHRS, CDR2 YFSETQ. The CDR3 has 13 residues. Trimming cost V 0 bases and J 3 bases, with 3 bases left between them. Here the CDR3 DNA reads TGCGCCAGCAGCTTGGGGTCTAATGAAAAACTGTTTTTT. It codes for CASSLGSNEKLFF.

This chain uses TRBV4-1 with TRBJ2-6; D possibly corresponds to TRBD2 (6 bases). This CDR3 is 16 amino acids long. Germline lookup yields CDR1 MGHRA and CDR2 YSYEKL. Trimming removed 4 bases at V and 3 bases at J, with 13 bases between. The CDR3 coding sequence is TGCGCCAGCAGCCGCCGCCCCGGGGGTGGGGCCAACGTCCTGACTTTC. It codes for CASSRRPGGGANVLTF.

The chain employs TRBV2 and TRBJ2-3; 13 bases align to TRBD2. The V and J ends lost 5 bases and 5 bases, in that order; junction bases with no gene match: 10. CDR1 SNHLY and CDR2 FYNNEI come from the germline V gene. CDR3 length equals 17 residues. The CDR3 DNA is TGTGCCAGCAGTCCTAACGGACTAGCGGGAGTGATAGATACGCAGTATTTT. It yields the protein CASSPNGLAGVIDTQYF.

CDR3 in DNA: TGTGCCAGCAGCTATCGACCGGGACTAGCGGGAGGTGAGCAGTTCTTC. It codes for CASSYRPGLAGGEQFF. The genes are TRBV11-3 and TRBJ2-1; the match to TRBD2 covers 15 bases. Germline V lookup: CDR1 SGHNT, CDR2 YENEEA. With V trimmed by 4 bases and J by 9 bases, 7 bases remained unmatched. The CDR3 runs to 16 residues. Together with reference TRBV11-3 and TRBJ2-1, the CDR3 gives the full variable domain: EAGVVQSPRYKIIEKKQPVAFWCNPISGHNTLYWYLQNLGQGPELLIRYENEEAVDDSQLPKDRFSAERLKGVDSTLKIQPAELGDSAVYLCASSYRPGLAGGEQFFGPGTRLTVL.

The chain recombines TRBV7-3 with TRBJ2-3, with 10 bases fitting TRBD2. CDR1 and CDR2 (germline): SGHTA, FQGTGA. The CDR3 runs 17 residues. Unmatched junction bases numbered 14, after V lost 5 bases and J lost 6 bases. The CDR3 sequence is CASSPSRLAGERDTQYF. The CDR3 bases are TGTGCCAGCAGCCCCTCAAGGCTAGCGGGGGAAAGGGATACGCAGTATTTT.

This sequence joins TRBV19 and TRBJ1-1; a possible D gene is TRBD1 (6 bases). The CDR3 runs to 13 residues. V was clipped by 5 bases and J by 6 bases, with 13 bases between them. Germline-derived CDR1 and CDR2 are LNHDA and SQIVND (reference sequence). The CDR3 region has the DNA TGTGCCAGTAGTGGGGGCGTGTACTCTGAAGCTTTCTTT. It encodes CASSGGVYSEAFF.

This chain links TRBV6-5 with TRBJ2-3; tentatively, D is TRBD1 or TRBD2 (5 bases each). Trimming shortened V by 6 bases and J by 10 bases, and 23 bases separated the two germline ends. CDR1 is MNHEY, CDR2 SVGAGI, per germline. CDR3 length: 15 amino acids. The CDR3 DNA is TGTGCCAGCAGCACCCAGGGCAATCGGACGAGGGCGCAGTATTTT. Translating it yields CASSTQGNRTRAQYF.

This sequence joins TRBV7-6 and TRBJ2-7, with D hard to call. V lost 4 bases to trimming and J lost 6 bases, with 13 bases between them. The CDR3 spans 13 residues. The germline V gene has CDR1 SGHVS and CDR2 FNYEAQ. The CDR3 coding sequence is TGTGCCAGCAGCTCGCTAACAGAGGCCGAGCAGTACTTC. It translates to CASSSLTEAEQYF.

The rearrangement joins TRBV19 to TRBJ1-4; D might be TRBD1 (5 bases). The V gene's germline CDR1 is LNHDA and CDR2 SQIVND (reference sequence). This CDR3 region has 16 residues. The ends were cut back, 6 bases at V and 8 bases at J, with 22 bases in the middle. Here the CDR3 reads CASRSSAWGLGEKLFF. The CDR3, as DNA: TGTGCCAGTAGATCCTCAGCTTGGGGGTTGGGCGAAAAACTGTTTTTT. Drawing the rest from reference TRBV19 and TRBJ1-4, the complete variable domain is DGGITQSPKYLFRKEGQNVTLSCEQNLNHDAMYWYRQDPGQGLRLIYYSQIVNDFQKGDIAEGYSVSREKKESFPLTVTSAQKNPTAFYLCASRSSAWGLGEKLFFGSGTQLSVL.

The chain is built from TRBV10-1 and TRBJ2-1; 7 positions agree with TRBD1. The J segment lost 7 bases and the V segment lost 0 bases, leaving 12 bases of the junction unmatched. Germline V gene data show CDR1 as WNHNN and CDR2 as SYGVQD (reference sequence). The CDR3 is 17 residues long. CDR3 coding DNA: TGCGCCAGCAGTGAGTCAAGTCGCGGACAGGCCTTTAATGAGCAGTTCTTC. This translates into CASSESSRGQAFNEQFF.

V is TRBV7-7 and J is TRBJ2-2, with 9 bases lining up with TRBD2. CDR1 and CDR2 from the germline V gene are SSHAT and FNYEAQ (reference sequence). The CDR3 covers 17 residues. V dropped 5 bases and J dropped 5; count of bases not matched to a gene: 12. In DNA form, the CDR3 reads TGTGCCAGCAGCCCTCGTCGACTAGCGGCATGGACCGGGGAGCTGTTTTTT. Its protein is CASSPRRLAAWTGELFF.

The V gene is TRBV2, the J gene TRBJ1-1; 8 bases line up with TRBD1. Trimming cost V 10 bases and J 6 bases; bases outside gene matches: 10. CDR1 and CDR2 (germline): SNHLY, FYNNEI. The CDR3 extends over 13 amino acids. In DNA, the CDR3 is TGTGCCAAAAACCCAGGGGGCTACGCTGAAGCTTTCTTT. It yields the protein CAKNPGGYAEAFF.

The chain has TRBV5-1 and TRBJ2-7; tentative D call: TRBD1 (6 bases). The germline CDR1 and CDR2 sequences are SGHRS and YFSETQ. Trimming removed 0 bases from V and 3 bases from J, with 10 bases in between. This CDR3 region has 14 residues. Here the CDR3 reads CASSLARGNYEQYF. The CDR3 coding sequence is TGCGCCAGCAGCTTGGCCAGGGGAAACTACGAGCAGTACTTC.

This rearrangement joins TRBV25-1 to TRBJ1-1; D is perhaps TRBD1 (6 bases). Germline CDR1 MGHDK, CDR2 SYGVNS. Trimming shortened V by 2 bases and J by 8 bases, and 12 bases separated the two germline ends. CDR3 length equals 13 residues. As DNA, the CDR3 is TGTGCCAGCAGTGAACACGGGGGCGCGGAAGCTTTCTTT. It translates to CASSEHGGAEAFF.